Below are 29 T cell receptor beta chains sequenced from a single sample in a study of graft-versus-host responses after intestinal transplantation (dated by TCRdb to about 2021). Explained via the paper, the time point label denotes: cells obtained before transplantation from donor or recipient. To prepare the library, the immunoSEQ multiplex PCR assay was applied. Not all clones reach the TCRdb copy of this immuneACCESS table, which keeps in-frame sequences only. Checked studies attribute under half of the gap to unresolved V genes and leave the rest unexplained. Recorded for this sample are around 87,000 clones; around 90% of them occurred a single time. The ten top clones hold about 0.44% of the sample. For these receptors, no antigen is known. The sample consisted of unstimulated CD8+ T cells sorted from spleen or lymph node cells, taken before transplant. The receptor set was obtained from a human donor who was the organ donor for an intestinal transplant.

The J gene is TRBJ2-5, the V gene TRBV7-3, with 9 bases identical to TRBD1. The J call may be faulty, since TRBJ2-7 better matches the DNA end. The CDR3 is 15 residues long. The germline CDR1 and CDR2 sequences are SGHTA and FQGTGA. This CDR3 is CASSYSGTGPYEQYF. As DNA, the CDR3 is TGTGCCAGCAGCTACTCCGGGACAGGGCCCTACGAGCAGTACTTC.

This chain connects TRBV4-3 to TRBJ2-5, with D unclear. The J call may not be correct, given that the DNA end is closer to TRBJ2-7. Germline V lookup: CDR1 LGHNA, CDR2 YSLEER. The CDR3 contains 13 residues. The CDR3 nucleotides are TGCGCCAGCAGCCCCTCTCTTACCCACGAGCAGTACTTC. Residues: CASSPSLTHEQYF.

This clone was found once. The chain is built from TRBV9 and TRBJ2-3, with D unresolved. The germline V gene has CDR1 SGDLS and CDR2 YYNGEE. Trimming left V 3 bases short and J 0 bases short, with 5 bases between. The CDR3 covers 13 residues. The CDR3 coding sequence is TGTGCCAGCAGCGCTTCTAGCACAGATACGCAGTATTTT. Protein sequence: CASSASSTDTQYF.

V gene TRBV5-5 combines with J gene TRBJ1-2; D is perhaps TRBD1 (5 bases). CDR3 size: 15 residues. Looked up from germline, CDR1 is SGHKS and CDR2 is YYEKEE (reference sequence). Trimming shortened V by 2 bases and J by 1 base, and 12 bases separated the two germline ends. The CDR3 DNA reads TGTGCCAGCAGCTTAGAGGACACCCTTAACTATGGCTACACCTTC. Translation: CASSLEDTLNYGYTF.

V usage is TRBV4-3 and J usage is TRBJ2-7; D not resolved. Germline CDR1 reads LGHNA; CDR2 reads YSLEER. The length of the CDR3 is 15 residues. V lost 0 bases to trimming and J lost 0 bases, with 9 bases between them. CDR3 DNA: TGCGCCAGCAGCCAAGACAGGCACAGCTCCTACGAGCAGTACTTC. It specifies CASSQDRHSSYEQYF.

The chain recombines TRBV19 with TRBJ1-1; 9 positions agree with TRBD1. The CDR3 is 15 residues long. Losses at the gene ends were 6 bases for V and 0 bases for J; bases not matched to a gene: 5. Germline V gives CDR1 LNHDA, CDR2 SQIVND (reference sequence). CDR3 nucleotides: TGTGCCAGTAGCCACGGACAGGGGTTGAACACTGAAGCTTTCTTT. Its protein product is CASSHGQGLNTEAFF.

This sequence joins TRBV6-1 and TRBJ2-7, with D unclear. The V gene's germline CDR1 is MNHNS and CDR2 SASEGT. V was clipped by 0 bases and J by 4 bases, with 4 bases between them. The CDR3 consists of 12 residues. The chain's CDR3 is CASSEARYEQYF. The CDR3 DNA follows: TGTGCCAGCAGTGAAGCCCGGTACGAGCAGTACTTC.

On this clone itself: A junction boundary mismatches the germline segment, possibly from a read error. This chain links TRBV19 with TRBJ1-2; D is undetermined. Germline lookup yields CDR1 LNHDA and CDR2 SQIVND (reference sequence). This CDR3 region has 13 residues. The CDR3 DNA sequence: TGTGCCAGTAGTATTAGCCGGGTCCATGGCTACGCCTTC. This gives the protein CASSISRVHGYAF.

The chain has TRBV4-1 and TRBJ2-7, with TRBD1 matching over 7 bases. The CDR3 sequence is 14 residues long. Germline CDR1 reads MGHRA; CDR2 reads YSYEKL. V lost 3 bases, J lost 3 bases, and 5 bases stayed unmatched. DNA of the CDR3: TGCGCCAGCAGCCAGCCAGGGGGATACTACGAGCAGTACTTC. Translating gives CASSQPGGYYEQYF.

This chain joins TRBV6-1 and TRBJ2-2, with TRBD2 matching 8 bases. This CDR3 is built from 15 residues. Germline CDR1 reads MNHNS; CDR2 reads SASEGT. The junction had 0 bases not matched to a gene; V was cut back by 2 bases and J by 1 base. The CDR3, as DNA: TGTGCCAGCAGTGAACTAGCGGGGAACACCGGGGAGCTGTTTTTT. It codes for CASSELAGNTGELFF.

The V gene is TRBV5-6, the J gene TRBJ2-3; D not certain. The CDR3 has 17 amino acids. Germline V gene data show CDR1 as SGHDT and CDR2 as YYEEEE. The V end was cut by 0 bases, the J end by 3 bases, with 17 bases between. This CDR3 reads CASSLAGYPYGTDTQYF. The CDR3 DNA follows: TGTGCCAGCAGCTTGGCCGGCTACCCCTACGGGACAGATACGCAGTATTTT.

The chain employs TRBV7-6 and TRBJ2-6; D gene uncertain. The germline V gene has CDR1 SGHVS and CDR2 FNYEAQ. V gave up 0 bases and J gave up 1 base, with 4 bases separating them. The CDR3 extends over 15 amino acids. The CDR3 spells CASSLATSGANVLTF. For the CDR3, the DNA is TGTGCCAGCAGCTTAGCGACATCTGGGGCCAACGTCCTGACTTTC.

The V and J genes are TRBV7-8 and TRBJ1-3; 9 bases match TRBD1. Germline CDR1 is SGHVS and CDR2 is FQNEAQ. The CDR3 length is 16 residues. The ends lost 5 bases at V and 3 bases at J; junction bases unmatched: 8. The DNA of the CDR3 is TGTGCCAGCAGCGATTTACAGGGGGCTCGTGGAAACACCATATATTTT. Translation: CASSDLQGARGNTIYF.

The chain joins TRBV28 to TRBJ2-3; TRBD1 is a possible D gene (6 bases). Trimming removed 5 bases from V and 0 bases from J, with 9 bases in between. CDR3 length: 14 amino acids. Germline lookup yields CDR1 MDHEN and CDR2 SYDVKM. The CDR3 region has the DNA TGTGCCAGCAGTCCCGGGACAAGCACAGATACGCAGTATTTT. Translated: CASSPGTSTDTQYF.

This rearrangement joins TRBV4-3 to TRBJ1-4; 8 positions agree with TRBD1. With 8 bases clipped from V and 5 bases from J, the junction kept 10 bases outside the gene matches. The CDR3 loop spans 15 amino acids. Looked up from germline, CDR1 is LGHNA and CDR2 is YSLEER. This CDR3 reads CASRPGTGSNEKLFF. As DNA, the CDR3 is TGCGCCAGCCGTCCCGGGACAGGCTCCAATGAAAAACTGTTTTTT.

The sample holds one count of this clone. This rearrangement joins TRBV9 to TRBJ1-6; TRBD1 agrees at 10 bases. Trimming at V came to 4 bases and at J to 8 bases, leaving 6 bases not matched to a gene. Germline V gene sequence: CDR1 SGDLS, CDR2 YYNGEE. The length of the CDR3 is 15 residues. In DNA form, the CDR3 reads TGTGCCAGCAGCTCCAGACAGGGGGCAGATTCACCCCTCCACTTT. Amino acids: CASSSRQGADSPLHF.

This chain connects TRBV19 to TRBJ2-7; TRBD2 matches at 7 bases. Trimming removed 1 base from V and 6 bases from J; junction bases left unmatched: 3. Germline-derived CDR1 and CDR2 are LNHDA and SQIVND (reference sequence). CDR3 length: 13 residues. CDR3 bases: TGTGCCAGTAGTATAGGACTAGCTGCCGAGCAGTACTTC. It encodes CASSIGLAAEQYF. Complete variable domain (other parts from reference TRBV19 and TRBJ2-7): DGGITQSPKYLFRKEGQNVTLSCEQNLNHDAMYWYRQDPGQGLRLIYYSQIVNDFQKGDIAEGYSVSREKKESFPLTVTSAQKNPTAFYLCASSIGLAAEQYFGPGTRLTVT.

The chain combines TRBV27 with TRBJ2-3; 9 positions match TRBD2. CDR1 is MNHEY, CDR2 SMNVEV, per germline (reference sequence). V shed 4 bases and J 1 base; nucleotides not matched to a gene: 3. This CDR3 has 15 residues. CDR3 nucleotide sequence: TGTGCCAGCAGTTGGCCTAGCGGGGGCACAGATACGCAGTATTTT. This encodes CASSWPSGGTDTQYF.

CDR3 nucleotide sequence: TGTGCCAGCAGCTTGGGTACCTACGAGCAGTACTTC. Translation: CASSLGTYEQYF. V gene TRBV5-8 combines with J gene TRBJ2-7; no firm D call. The CDR3 has 12 residues. Germline V gene lookup returns CDR1 SGHTS and CDR2 YDEGEE. V shed 0 bases and J shed 2 bases, with 3 bases lying between them.

DNA for the CDR3: TGTGCCAGCAGCGTCGACAGGGGTACCTACGAGCAGTACTTC. Translated, it gives CASSVDRGTYEQYF. The V call is TRBV9, the J call TRBJ2-7, with 8 bases aligning to TRBD1. In germline, CDR1 is SGDLS, CDR2 YYNGEE. The junction had 3 bases not matched to a gene; V was cut back by 2 bases and J by 2 bases. This CDR3 region has 14 residues. Complete variable domain (other parts from reference TRBV9 and TRBJ2-7): DSGVTQTPKHLITATGQRVTLRCSPRSGDLSVYWYQQSLDQGLQFLIQYYNGEERAKGNILERFSAQQFPDLHSELNLSSLELGDSALYFCASSVDRGTYEQYFGPGTRLTVT.

The genes are TRBV5-5 and TRBJ2-7; 9 nucleotides line up with TRBD2. The V gene end was trimmed by 6 bases and the J gene end by 6 bases; junction bases not matched to a gene: 7. The length of the CDR3 is 13 residues. CDR1 SGHKS and CDR2 YYEKEE come from the germline V gene (reference sequence). The CDR3 here is CASTSGLAFEQYF. For the CDR3, the DNA is TGTGCCAGCACCTCGGGACTAGCATTCGAGCAGTACTTC.

This clone was seen a handful of times. The chain joins TRBV11-2 to TRBJ2-7; D might be TRBD2 (6 bases). The CDR3 extends over 14 amino acids. Germline V CDR1 and CDR2: SGHAT, FQNNGV. V gave up 1 base and J gave up 2 bases, with 9 bases separating them. CDR3 coding DNA: TGTGCCAGCAGCTTAGCGGGGGACCCCTACGAGCAGTACTTC. Protein sequence: CASSLAGDPYEQYF.

The J gene is TRBJ2-5, the V gene TRBV27; 7 bases are a match to TRBD1. With the DNA end fitting TRBJ2-7 better, the J assignment may be wrong. The CDR3 has 14 amino acids. From germline, CDR1 is MNHEY and CDR2 SMNVEV (reference sequence). The CDR3 here is CASSFGDSSYEQYF. The CDR3 region has the DNA TGTGCCAGCAGTTTCGGGGACAGCTCCTACGAGCAGTACTTC.

This clone was seen a single time. The chain has TRBV11-2 and TRBJ2-1, with TRBD2 matching over 10 bases. The germline CDR1 and CDR2 sequences are SGHAT and FQNNGV. With 2 bases clipped from V and 8 bases from J, the junction kept 3 bases outside the gene matches. The CDR3 is 14 amino acids. The CDR3 sequence is CASSLSGGAHEQFF. For the CDR3, the DNA is TGTGCCAGCAGCTTAAGCGGGGGGGCCCATGAGCAGTTCTTC.

The chain links TRBV4-1 to TRBJ1-1; D uncertain. In germline, CDR1 is MGHRA, CDR2 YSYEKL. The CDR3 has 18 amino acids. Trimming removed 1 base at V and 7 bases at J, with 25 bases between. The CDR3 coding sequence is TGCGCCAGCAGCCAAGTCTTTAAGAGGAAAACCACACGGGATGAAGCTTTCTTT. It is translated as CASSQVFKRKTTRDEAFF.

The DNA for the CDR3 is TGTGCCAGCAGCGAAGCAGGGGGCTGGGGCAATCAGCCCCAGCATTTT. Residues: CASSEAGGWGNQPQHF. The gene calls are TRBV5-6 and TRBJ1-5; the match to TRBD1 covers 8 bases. This CDR3 is 16 amino acids long. Germline CDR1 reads SGHDT; CDR2 reads YYEEEE. Trimming at V came to 4 bases and at J to 2 bases, leaving 8 bases not matched to a gene.

V usage is TRBV4-3 and J usage is TRBJ2-1; 8 bases agree with TRBD1. Germline CDR1 reads LGHNA; CDR2 reads YSLEER. V shed 2 bases, J shed 2 bases, and the junction held 5 bases outside the gene matches. This CDR3 spans 16 amino acids. The CDR3 DNA reads TGCGCCAGCAGCCAAACAGGACAGGGACCCTACAATGAGCAGTTCTTC. As protein: CASSQTGQGPYNEQFF.

V gene TRBV28 combines with J gene TRBJ2-7; weak D call: TRBD2 (6 bases). There are 14 residues in the CDR3. Germline CDR1 reads MDHEN; CDR2 reads SYDVKM. The V and J ends lost 6 bases and 7 bases respectively, with 19 bases between them. CDR3 protein: CASRPPGLLSEQYF. The CDR3 DNA is TGTGCCAGCAGACCACCGGGACTTCTGAGTGAGCAGTACTTC.

The genes are TRBV13 and TRBJ2-3, with a weak D call TRBD1 (7 bases). The CDR3 spans 16 residues. Germline lookup yields CDR1 PRHDT and CDR2 FYEKMQ (reference sequence). The V and J ends lost 5 bases and 3 bases respectively, with 18 bases between them. CDR3 sequence: CASSHPGGGLTDTQYF. The DNA for the CDR3 is TGTGCCAGCAGCCACCCCGGAGGGGGCCTTACAGATACGCAGTATTTT.